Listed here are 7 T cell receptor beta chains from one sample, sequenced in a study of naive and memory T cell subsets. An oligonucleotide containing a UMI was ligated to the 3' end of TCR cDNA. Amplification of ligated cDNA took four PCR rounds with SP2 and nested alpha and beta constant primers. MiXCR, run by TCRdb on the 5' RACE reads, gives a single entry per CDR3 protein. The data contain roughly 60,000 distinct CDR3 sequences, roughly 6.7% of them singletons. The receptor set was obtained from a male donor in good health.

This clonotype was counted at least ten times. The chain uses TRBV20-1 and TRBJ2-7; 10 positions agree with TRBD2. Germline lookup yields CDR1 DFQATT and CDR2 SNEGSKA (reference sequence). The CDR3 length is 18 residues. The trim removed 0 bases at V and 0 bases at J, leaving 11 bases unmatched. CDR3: CSARDGGGTSGVSYEQYF. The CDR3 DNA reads TGCAGTGCTAGAGATGGGGGGGGTACTAGCGGGGTCTCCTACGAGCAGTACTTC.

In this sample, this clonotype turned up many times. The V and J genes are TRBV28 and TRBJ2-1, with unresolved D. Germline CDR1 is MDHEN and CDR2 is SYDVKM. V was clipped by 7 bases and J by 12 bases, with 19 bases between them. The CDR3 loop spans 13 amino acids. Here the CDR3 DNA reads TGTGCCAGCACTCAAACCCCAGAAAAAAGGCAGTTCTTC. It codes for CASTQTPEKRQFF.

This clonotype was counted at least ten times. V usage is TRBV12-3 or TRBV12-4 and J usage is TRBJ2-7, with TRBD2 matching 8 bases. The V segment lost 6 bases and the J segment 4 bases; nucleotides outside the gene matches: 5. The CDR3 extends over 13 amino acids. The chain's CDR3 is CASRHLAGYEQYF. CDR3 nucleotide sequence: TGTGCCAGCAGACATCTAGCGGGTTACGAGCAGTACTTC.

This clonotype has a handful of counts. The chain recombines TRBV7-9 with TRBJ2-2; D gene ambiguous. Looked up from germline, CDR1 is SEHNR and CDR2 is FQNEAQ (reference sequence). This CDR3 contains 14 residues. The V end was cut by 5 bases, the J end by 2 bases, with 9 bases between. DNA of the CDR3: TGTGCCAGCAGCCCGAGCCCCAACACCGGGGAGCTGTTTTTT. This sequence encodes CASSPSPNTGELFF.

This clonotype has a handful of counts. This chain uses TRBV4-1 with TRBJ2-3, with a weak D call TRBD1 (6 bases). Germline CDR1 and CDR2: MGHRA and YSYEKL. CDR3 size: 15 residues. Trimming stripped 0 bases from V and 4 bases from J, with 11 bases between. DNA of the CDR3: TGCGCCAGCAGCCAAGAGAGGGGGATGGCAGATACGCAGTATTTT. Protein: CASSQERGMADTQYF.

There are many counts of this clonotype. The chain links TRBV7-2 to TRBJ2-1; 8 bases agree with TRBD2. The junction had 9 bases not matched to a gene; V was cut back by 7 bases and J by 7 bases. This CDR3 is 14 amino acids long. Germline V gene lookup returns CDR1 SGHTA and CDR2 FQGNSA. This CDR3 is CASTPGTSGNEQFF. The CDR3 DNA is TGTGCCAGCACCCCAGGTACTAGCGGTAATGAGCAGTTCTTC.

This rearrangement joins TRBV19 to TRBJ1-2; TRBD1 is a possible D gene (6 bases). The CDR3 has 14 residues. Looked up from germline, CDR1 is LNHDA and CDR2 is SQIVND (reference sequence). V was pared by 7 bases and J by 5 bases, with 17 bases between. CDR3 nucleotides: TGTGCCAGTAACCAGGGGTTAGGGAGGTATGGCTACACCTTC. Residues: CASNQGLGRYGYTF.